The subject of this entry is one T cell receptor (beta chain). There is no known antigen for this receptor. No base quality information exists; no much larger clone differs at one position. V is reduced by 2 bases and J by 2 bases, leaving a spacing of 20 bases between them. The CDR3 numbers 18 residues from cysteine through phenylalanine. The DNA shown is the 54-base CDR3, in frame from base 1. Patients with a history of autoimmune disease or receiving systemic immunosuppression were excluded from the trial. Peripheral blood for TCR sequencing was drawn from every dose cohort at baseline, at cycle 4 day 1 and at cycle 7 day 1. The samples were taken from a phase I, first-in-human, multicenter, open-label dose-escalation trial of ivuxolimab. The trial enrolled adults with locally advanced or metastatic head and neck squamous cell, hepatocellular, melanoma or renal cell carcinoma. CD4+ and CD8+ T cells were sorted separately from peripheral blood before TCR sequencing.

Genomic DNA was isolated from the sorted cells so that the TCRbeta CDR3 region could be sequenced. The immunoSEQ Assay was used for sequencing of TCRbeta CDR3 regions. Drawn from immuneACCESS, this table holds only the in-frame rearrangements with V and J called that TCRdb kept. Clones are partly lost; checked studies trace under half to an unresolved V gene and leave the rest unexplained. The sample profile shows approximately 70,000 clones; 75% to 85% of them were found once. Roughly 1.4% of the sample belongs to the ten largest clones. This sample was taken from a study of OX40 agonist ivuxolimab in advanced cancers. With regard to the full study: Ivuxolimab was a fully human IgG2 agonistic monoclonal antibody targeting the costimulatory receptor OX40 (CD134). Intravenous ivuxolimab was administered to patients every 2 weeks at six dose levels: 0.01, 0.1, 0.3, 1.5, 3 and 10 mg/kg. Among the 52 dose-escalation patients, approximately 20 had hepatocellular carcinoma, around 15 melanoma, 9 renal cell carcinoma and 9 head and neck cancer. In the dose-escalation cohort, nearly 85% of patients were male, and the mean age was roughly 60 years with a range of about 23 to 79. Prior anti-PD-1, anti-PD-L1 or anti-CTLA-4 therapy was permitted, and 30% to 45% of dose-escalation patients had received checkpoint inhibitors. Partial responses occurred in three dose-escalation patients, of whom one had hepatocellular carcinoma and two had cutaneous melanoma. The point of sequencing TCRbeta in the periphery was to test whether ivuxolimab changed TCR sequence diversity and drove clonal T-cell expansion. The paper reports the monotherapy dose-escalation portion (N of about 50 patients) of the phase I ivuxolimab trial.

Broader findings and caveats from the paper: At doses of 0.1 to 3.0 mg/kg, clonal expansion of both CD4+ and CD8+ blood T cells was observed from baseline to week 6. The antigen specificity of the clonally expanded peripheral T cells was not determined. After ivuxolimab, CD8+ T cells had more expanded clones than CD4+ T cells on average. Low levels of normalized T-cell clonal expansion were also seen in some nonresponding patients. Partial responders in the 0.1-3.0 mg/kg groups had among the lowest normalized peripheral clonal expansion, especially among CD8+ T cells.

The TCR sequence derives from an adult with an advanced solid tumor such as melanoma, head and neck, liver or kidney cancer. This sequence uses TRBV5-3 and TRBJ1-5; the D gene is possibly TRBD1, with 5 bases matching. TRBV5-3 is designated an ORF whose function remains uncertain. Here the sequenced sample was CD4+ or CD8+ T cells sorted from blood, taken in a trial of the OX40 agonist ivuxolimab. CDR3 reads: CARSFLRASVCGNQPQHF. The base sequence is TGTGCCAGAAGCTTCCTCAGGGCTTCGGTGTGTGGCAATCAGCCCCAGCATTTT.